The subject of this entry is one TCR beta chain. This sample was included in a study of T cell repertoires in cytomegalovirus infection. V was trimmed by 5 bases and J by 4 bases, leaving 8 bases between them. This CDR3 spans 12 amino acids. Germline V gene lookup returns CDR1 SGHAT and CDR2 FQNNGV. Using its own MiXCR run on the reads, TCRdb lists one record per CDR3 protein. The sample records about 530,000 distinct CDR3 sequences, around a quarter being singletons. The TCR sequence derives from a human donor in good health (CMV status not recorded). Some clones in this sample may be carry-over from other donors' samples. The chain couples TRBV11-2 to TRBJ1-2; D is possibly TRBD1 (5 bases). The sample was PBMCs. For the CDR3, the DNA is TGTGCCAGCAGCGCGGACATCTATGGCTACACCTTC. It translates to CASSADIYGYTF. Drawing the rest from reference TRBV11-2 and TRBJ1-2, the complete variable domain is EAGVAQSPRYKIIEKRQSVAFWCNPISGHATLYWYQQILGQGPKLLIQFQNNGVVDDSQLPKDRFSAERLKGVDSTLKIQPAKLEDSAVYLCASSADIYGYTFGSGTRLTVV.